This entry is about one TCR beta chain. The antigen this receptor binds is unknown. Within one base of it there is no much larger clone, and no base qualities were kept. This record belongs to a study of T-cell reconstitution after alpha-beta-depleted transplantation in children (TCRdb year 2016). Context from the whole study: T-cell immune reconstitution after TCRalphabeta/CD19-depleted allogeneic hematopoietic cell transplantation in children was quantitatively tracked in the study by means of TCR repertoire profiling.

The library relied on PCR. The sequencer was an Illumina HiSeq 2500. Molecular barcoding was employed in the preparation of TCR libraries, with unique molecular identifiers being used to normalize TCRbeta repertoire quantification. TCRdb itself trimmed the public reads at Q25 with fastp, ran MiXCR and retained productive beta chains. Records with the same CDR3 protein are collapsed into one entry carrying the most frequent genes and DNA. The sample table contains around 500,000 distinct CDR3 sequences; only one count was recorded for under 15% of them. The ten largest make up about 5.4% of the sample. Relative to germline, V is missing 0 bases and J is missing 6 bases, with 9 bases of the junction outside any gene match. The CDR3 has 17 amino acids, counting the end cysteine and phenylalanine. Just the 51-base CDR3 DNA is kept, in frame starting at base 1. The germline V gene yields SGHDN for CDR1 and FVKESK for CDR2.

The chain joins TRBV14 to TRBJ2-1, with 9 middle bases fitting TRBD2. This TCR was sampled from a human donor who donated a stem cell graft to a child with combined immunodeficiency. This specimen was PBMCs from the stem cell graft donor, taken from the stem cell graft. The DNA sequence is given as TGTGCCAGCAGCCAAGATGATCTAGCGGGGACGAGCAATGAGCAGTTCTTC. Translated, this is CASSQDDLAGTSNEQFF.